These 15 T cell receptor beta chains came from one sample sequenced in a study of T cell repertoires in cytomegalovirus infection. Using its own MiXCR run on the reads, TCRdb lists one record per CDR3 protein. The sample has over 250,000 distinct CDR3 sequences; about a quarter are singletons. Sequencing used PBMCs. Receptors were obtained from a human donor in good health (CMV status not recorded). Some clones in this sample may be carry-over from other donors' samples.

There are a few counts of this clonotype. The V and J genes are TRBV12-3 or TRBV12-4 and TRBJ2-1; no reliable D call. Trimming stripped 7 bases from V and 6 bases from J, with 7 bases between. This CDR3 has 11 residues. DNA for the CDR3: TGTGCCAGCACCCCATTCAATGAGCAGTTCTTC. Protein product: CASTPFNEQFF.

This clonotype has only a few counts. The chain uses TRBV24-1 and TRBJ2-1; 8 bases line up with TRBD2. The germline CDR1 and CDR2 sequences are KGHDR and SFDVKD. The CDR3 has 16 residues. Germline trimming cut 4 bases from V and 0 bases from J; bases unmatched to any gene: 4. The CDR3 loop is CATSDQSGSSYNEQFF. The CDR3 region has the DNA TGTGCCACCAGTGACCAGAGCGGGAGCTCCTACAATGAGCAGTTCTTC.

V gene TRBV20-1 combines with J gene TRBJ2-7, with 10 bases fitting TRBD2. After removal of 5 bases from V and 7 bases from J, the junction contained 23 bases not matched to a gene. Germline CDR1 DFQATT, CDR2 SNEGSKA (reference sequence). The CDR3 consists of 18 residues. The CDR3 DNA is TGCAGTGCTCCTTGGGCTACTAGCGGGACTATCCCAGGTGGAGAGCAGTACTTC. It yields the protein CSAPWATSGTIPGGEQYF.

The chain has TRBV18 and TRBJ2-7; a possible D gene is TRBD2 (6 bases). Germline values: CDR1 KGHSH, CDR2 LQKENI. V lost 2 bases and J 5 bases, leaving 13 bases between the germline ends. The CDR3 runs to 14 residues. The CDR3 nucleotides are TGTGCCAGCTCACCAGACCGGGGGTTCGACGAGCAGTACTTC. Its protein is CASSPDRGFDEQYF.

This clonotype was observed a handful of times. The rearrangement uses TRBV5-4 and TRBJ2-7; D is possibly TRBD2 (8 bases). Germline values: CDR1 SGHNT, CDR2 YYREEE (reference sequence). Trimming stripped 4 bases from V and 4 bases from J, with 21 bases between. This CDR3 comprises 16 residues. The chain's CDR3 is CASSRGGRQGQYEQYF. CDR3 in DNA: TGTGCCAGCAGCCGGGGGGGGCGACAGGGCCAATACGAGCAGTACTTC.

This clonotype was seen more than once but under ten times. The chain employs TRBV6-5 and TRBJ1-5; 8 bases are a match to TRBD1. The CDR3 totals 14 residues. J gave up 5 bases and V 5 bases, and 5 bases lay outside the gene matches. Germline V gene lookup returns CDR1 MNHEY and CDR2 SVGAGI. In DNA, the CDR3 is TGTGCCAGCAGTACTGGGACAGGAGATCAGCCCCAGCATTTT. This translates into CASSTGTGDQPQHF.

The CDR3 here is CSVGKNTEAFF. CDR3 nucleotide sequence: TGCAGCGTTGGGAAGAACACTGAAGCTTTCTTT. This sequence joins TRBV29-1 and TRBJ1-1, with no clear D. Germline V gene data show CDR1 as SQVTM and CDR2 as ANQGSEA. The CDR3 has 11 amino acids. The V end was cut by 4 bases, the J end by 1 base, with 4 bases between.

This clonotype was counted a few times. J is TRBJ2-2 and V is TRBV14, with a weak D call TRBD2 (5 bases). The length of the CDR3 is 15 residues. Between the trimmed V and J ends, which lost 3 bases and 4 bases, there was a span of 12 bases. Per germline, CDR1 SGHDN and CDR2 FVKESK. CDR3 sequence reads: CASSQLRRATGELFF. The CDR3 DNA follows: TGTGCCAGCAGCCAGCTTCGGCGGGCCACCGGGGAGCTGTTTTTT.

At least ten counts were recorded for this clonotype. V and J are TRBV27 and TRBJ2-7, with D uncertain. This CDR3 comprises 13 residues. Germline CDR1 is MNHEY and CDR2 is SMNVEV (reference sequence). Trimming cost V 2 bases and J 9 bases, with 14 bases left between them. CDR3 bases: TGTGCCAGCAGTTTAGATGCTACCCAAGGGCAGTACTTC. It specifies CASSLDATQGQYF.

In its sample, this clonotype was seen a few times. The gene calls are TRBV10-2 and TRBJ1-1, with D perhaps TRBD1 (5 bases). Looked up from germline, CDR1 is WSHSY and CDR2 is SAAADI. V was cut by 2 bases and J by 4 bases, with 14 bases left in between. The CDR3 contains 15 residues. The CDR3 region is CASSERKGPGTEAFF. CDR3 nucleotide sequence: TGCGCCAGCAGTGAGCGCAAGGGGCCCGGCACTGAAGCTTTCTTT.

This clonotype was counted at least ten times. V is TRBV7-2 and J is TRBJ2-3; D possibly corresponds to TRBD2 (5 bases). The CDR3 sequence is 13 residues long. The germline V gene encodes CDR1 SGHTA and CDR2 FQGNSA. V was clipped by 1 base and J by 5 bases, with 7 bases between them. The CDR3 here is CASSLEAEDTQYF. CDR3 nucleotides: TGTGCCAGCAGCTTAGAAGCGGAAGATACGCAGTATTTT.

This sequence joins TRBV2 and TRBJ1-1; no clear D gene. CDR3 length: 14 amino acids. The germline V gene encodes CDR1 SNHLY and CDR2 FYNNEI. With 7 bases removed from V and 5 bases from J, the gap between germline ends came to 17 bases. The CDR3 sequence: CASNLENFGTEAFF. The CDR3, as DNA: TGTGCCAGCAACCTCGAGAACTTTGGGACTGAAGCTTTCTTT.

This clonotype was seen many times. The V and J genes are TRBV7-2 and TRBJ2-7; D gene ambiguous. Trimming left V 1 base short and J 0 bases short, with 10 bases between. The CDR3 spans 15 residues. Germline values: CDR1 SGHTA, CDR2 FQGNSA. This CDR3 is CASSLVGSYSYEQYF. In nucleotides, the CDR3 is TGTGCCAGCAGCTTAGTCGGCAGCTACTCCTACGAGCAGTACTTC.

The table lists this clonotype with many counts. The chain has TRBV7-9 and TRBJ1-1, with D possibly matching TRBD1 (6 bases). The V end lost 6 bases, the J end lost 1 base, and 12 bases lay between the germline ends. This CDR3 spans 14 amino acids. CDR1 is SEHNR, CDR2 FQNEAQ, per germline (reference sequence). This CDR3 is CASSSGTPNTEAFF. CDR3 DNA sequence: TGTGCCAGCAGTTCAGGGACACCGAACACTGAAGCTTTCTTT.

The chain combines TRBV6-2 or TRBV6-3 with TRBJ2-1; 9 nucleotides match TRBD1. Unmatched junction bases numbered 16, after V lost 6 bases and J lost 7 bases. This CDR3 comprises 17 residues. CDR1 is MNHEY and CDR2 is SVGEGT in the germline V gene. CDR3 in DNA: TGTGCCAGCAGACGTAGCCGGGGGACAGGGTTCACTAATGAGCAGTTCTTC. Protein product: CASRRSRGTGFTNEQFF.